These 28 T cell receptor beta chains were all obtained from the same sample, sequenced in a study of T cells in Graves' hyperthyroidism and ophthalmopathy. TCR beta CDR3 region amplification was performed from RNA transcripts. HTBI primers were employed in a first-round RT-PCR of the TCR CDR3. TCRdb reprocessed the multiplex PCR reads with MiXCR, giving one entry per CDR3 protein. The sample has around 500,000 distinct CDR3 sequences, around 15% seen once. Sequenced material: blood. These receptors originate from a woman between 40 and 50 years old with Graves' hyperthyroidism.

This clonotype was detected ten times or more. The gene calls are TRBV28 and TRBJ2-7; 8 bases line up with TRBD2. The CDR3 extends over 14 amino acids. Germline V lookup: CDR1 MDHEN, CDR2 SYDVKM. With 2 bases clipped from V and 5 bases from J, the junction kept 5 bases outside the gene matches. CDR3 in amino acids: CASSLNGRGNEQYF. CDR3 DNA: TGTGCCAGCAGTTTAAACGGGAGGGGGAACGAGCAGTACTTC.

This clonotype has more than one count but fewer than ten. An end of the junction differs from the germline gene, which may be a read error. This chain links TRBV28 with TRBJ2-7, with 7 bases matching TRBD2. Germline CDR1 and CDR2: MDHEN and SYDVKM. The CDR3 has 15 amino acids. CDR3: CASSLPSGVSYEQCF. The CDR3 DNA follows: TGTGCCAGCAGTTTGCCCAGCGGGGTATCCTACGAGCAGTGCTTC.

The chain recombines TRBV9 with TRBJ1-2; TRBD1 is a possible D gene (6 bases). V lost 3 bases, J lost 2 bases, and 17 bases lay in between. CDR3 length: 16 residues. CDR1 is SGDLS, CDR2 YYNGEE, per germline. This CDR3 is CASSADPDSANYGYTF. The CDR3 DNA is TGTGCCAGCAGCGCGGACCCGGACAGTGCAAACTATGGCTACACCTTC.

This clonotype has a count of ten or more. The chain joins TRBV27 to TRBJ1-1, with 10 positions matching TRBD1. This CDR3 is 15 amino acids long. The ends lost 5 bases at V and 9 bases at J; junction bases unmatched: 12. Germline CDR1 MNHEY, CDR2 SMNVEV (reference sequence). The CDR3 DNA follows: TGTGCCAGCAGTCCCCCCGGGACAGGGGTGAACAAAGCTTTCTTT. This encodes CASSPPGTGVNKAFF.

This chain uses TRBV19 with TRBJ2-1; 15 bases line up with TRBD2. In germline, CDR1 is LNHDA, CDR2 SQIVND (reference sequence). The CDR3 runs 16 residues. V was clipped by 5 bases and J by 8 bases; unmatched bases: 7. CDR3 amino acids: CASSREGLAGGDEQFF. Here the CDR3 DNA reads TGTGCCAGTAGTCGAGAGGGACTAGCGGGAGGCGATGAGCAGTTCTTC.

This clonotype was seen many times. The rearrangement joins TRBV28 to TRBJ2-3; D perhaps matches TRBD2 (6 bases). The germline V gene has CDR1 MDHEN and CDR2 SYDVKM. CDR3 size: 14 residues. Trimming pared 6 bases from V and 4 bases from J, leaving 14 bases between. The CDR3 DNA is TGTGCCAGCAGGTTCGGGGGAGACTCAGATACGCAGTATTTT. It yields the protein CASRFGGDSDTQYF.

This clonotype has a handful of counts. The chain is built from TRBV10-3 and TRBJ2-1; 7 nucleotides align to TRBD2. The CDR3 contains 16 residues. Trimming took 3 bases from V and 4 from J; bases not matched to a gene: 9. Germline CDR1 ENHRY, CDR2 SYGVKD. The CDR3 DNA is TGTGCCATCAGTGAAGCGGGCGGGAGCCTATACAATGAGCAGTTCTTC. This sequence encodes CAISEAGGSLYNEQFF.

This clonotype was detected many times. V and J are TRBV12-3 or TRBV12-4 and TRBJ2-7; TRBD1 matches at 7 bases. J gave up 2 bases and V 1 base, and 8 bases lay outside the gene matches. CDR3 size: 16 residues. As DNA, the CDR3 is TGTGCCAGCAGTTTAGGGCGCAGGGGGTTCACCTACGAGCAGTACTTC. It is translated as CASSLGRRGFTYEQYF.

Many counts were recorded for this clonotype. V is TRBV27 and J is TRBJ2-7; 10 nucleotides align to TRBD2. Germline CDR1 and CDR2: MNHEY and SMNVEV (reference sequence). CDR3 size: 12 residues. J was trimmed by 11 bases and V by 5 bases; bases with no gene match: 6. The CDR3 bases are TGTGCCAGCAGTCCTTCTAGCGGGAGAAAGTACTTC. The encoded protein is CASSPSSGRKYF.

This clonotype occurred many times. The gene calls are TRBV11-2 and TRBJ1-1; D is unclear. V lost 1 base and J lost 8, with 5 bases in between. This CDR3 has 11 amino acids. Looked up from germline, CDR1 is SGHAT and CDR2 is FQNNGV. The chain's CDR3 is CASSLAPEAFF. The CDR3 DNA is TGTGCCAGCAGCTTAGCTCCAGAAGCTTTCTTT.

The V gene is TRBV27, the J gene TRBJ2-6, with D hard to call. Germline V lookup: CDR1 MNHEY, CDR2 SMNVEV (reference sequence). This CDR3 has 15 residues. Trimming took 5 bases from V and 2 from J, leaving 10 bases between them. Written as DNA, the CDR3 is TGTGCCAGCAGTAATTGGGATACTGGGGCCAACGTCCTGACTTTC. Amino acid sequence: CASSNWDTGANVLTF.

V usage is TRBV4-1 and J usage is TRBJ1-2, with 7 nucleotides matching TRBD1. CDR3 size: 18 residues. Germline CDR1 is MGHRA and CDR2 is YSYEKL. The junction had 15 bases not matched to a gene; V was cut back by 4 bases and J by 1 base. CDR3 region: CASSPRPTGREFNYGYTF. The DNA of the CDR3 is TGCGCCAGCAGCCCCCGCCCGACAGGGAGGGAATTTAACTATGGCTACACCTTC.

This clonotype was counted ten times or more. The chain has TRBV5-1 and TRBJ2-1; D unclear. CDR1 SGHRS and CDR2 YFSETQ come from the germline V gene. The CDR3 covers 15 residues. V shed 0 bases and J shed 6 bases, with 13 bases lying between them. CDR3 nucleotides: TGCGCCAGCAGCTTGGGGGCACCTAGTTTCAATGAGCAGTTCTTC. Residues: CASSLGAPSFNEQFF.

This clonotype was seen ten or more times. V and J are TRBV7-3 and TRBJ2-5, with 12 nucleotides matching TRBD2. The germline CDR1 and CDR2 sequences are SGHTA and FQGTGA. CDR3 length: 15 amino acids. V shed 8 bases, J shed 5 bases, and the junction held 9 bases outside the gene matches. The CDR3 nucleotides read TGTGCCAGCGGTTCGACTAGCGGGAGTGGGGAGACCCAGTACTTC. The encoded protein is CASGSTSGSGETQYF.

This clonotype was recorded many times. The chain recombines TRBV20-1 with TRBJ2-1, with 10 bases matching TRBD1. The CDR3 sequence is 15 residues long. The germline V gene encodes CDR1 DFQATT and CDR2 SNEGSKA (reference sequence). CDR3 protein: CSARDRGAFDNEQFF. The CDR3 coding sequence is TGCAGCGCGAGGGACAGGGGAGCTTTCGACAATGAGCAGTTCTTC.

This clonotype was found once. The CDR3 loop is CSATLLQQHSGNTIYF. CDR3 DNA: TGCAGTGCTACACTTTTGCAACAGCACTCTGGAAACACCATATATTTT. This chain connects TRBV20-1 to TRBJ1-3; unclear D gene. Germline V gives CDR1 DFQATT, CDR2 SNEGSKA (reference sequence). The CDR3 spans 16 residues. V lost 4 bases, J lost 0 bases, and 16 bases lay in between.

This clonotype was detected many times. The CDR3 loop reads CASSASGQDNYEQYF. Here the CDR3 DNA reads TGTGCCAGCAGTGCCTCCGGACAGGACAACTACGAGCAGTACTTC. This chain connects TRBV2 to TRBJ2-7; 7 bases fit TRBD1. Germline assignment: CDR1 SNHLY and CDR2 FYNNEI. The CDR3 runs to 15 residues. Unmatched junction bases numbered 9, after V lost 4 bases and J lost 3 bases.

This clonotype came up many times. The rearrangement links TRBV30 to TRBJ1-1, with D possibly being TRBD1 (6 bases). The CDR3 runs 15 residues. V was pared by 0 bases and J by 1 base, with 12 bases between. Germline V gene sequence: CDR1 GTSNPN, CDR2 SVGIG (reference sequence). The CDR3 spells CAWSVLGTPNTEAFF. The CDR3 nucleotides read TGTGCCTGGAGTGTACTTGGGACACCGAACACTGAAGCTTTCTTT.

This clonotype was picked up many times. This chain connects TRBV28 to TRBJ2-1; 9 bases align to TRBD1. The ends lost 3 bases at V and 7 bases at J; junction bases unmatched: 4. This CDR3 region has 14 residues. Germline assignment: CDR1 MDHEN and CDR2 SYDVKM. The CDR3, as DNA: TGTGCCAGCAGTTTTCGACAGGGGGGGAATGAGCAGTTCTTC. Amino acids: CASSFRQGGNEQFF.

This clonotype was counted only a few times. V is TRBV10-3 and J is TRBJ2-2; D assignment may be TRBD1 or TRBD2 (5 bases each). Trimming left V 0 bases short and J 3 bases short, with 5 bases between. The germline gives CDR1 ENHRY, CDR2 SYGVKD. This CDR3 contains 14 residues. CDR3 in DNA: TGTGCCATCAGTGAGTCGGGGGACACCGGGGAGCTGTTTTTT. This gives the protein CAISESGDTGELFF.

The chain links TRBV6-1 to TRBJ1-5, with D tentatively TRBD1 (6 bases). CDR3 size: 12 residues. Germline V gene sequence: CDR1 MNHNS, CDR2 SASEGT. Trimming removed 8 bases from V and 7 bases from J, with 12 bases in between. DNA for the CDR3: TGTGCCAGCGTATGCGGGGGCCAGCCCCAGCATTTT. This translates into CASVCGGQPQHF.

The chain combines TRBV24-1 with TRBJ1-1; a possible D gene is TRBD1 (5 bases). CDR1 is KGHDR and CDR2 is SFDVKD in the germline V gene. This CDR3 is 13 amino acids long. The V end lost 8 bases, the J end lost 1 base, and 10 bases lay between the germline ends. CDR3 amino acids: CATKGEGNTEAFF. In nucleotides, the CDR3 is TGTGCCACCAAAGGGGAAGGGAACACTGAAGCTTTCTTT.

This clonotype came up a few times. The chain employs TRBV7-9 and TRBJ1-4; 8 nucleotides line up with TRBD1. CDR1 is SEHNR, CDR2 FQNEAQ, per germline (reference sequence). V was clipped by 3 bases and J by 7 bases; unmatched bases: 7. The CDR3 consists of 15 residues. The DNA of the CDR3 is TGTGCCAGCAGCTTCCCAGGGGGCGCGGGTGAAAAACTGTTTTTT. It yields the protein CASSFPGGAGEKLFF.

This clonotype was recorded at least ten times. The chain couples TRBV5-1 to TRBJ2-1; D may be TRBD2 (5 bases). With 6 bases removed from V and 5 bases from J, the gap between germline ends came to 18 bases. The CDR3 length is 15 residues. Germline loops: CDR1 SGHRS, CDR2 YFSETQ. In DNA form, the CDR3 reads TGCGCCAGCAATTCGGACTCCACCTCGCACAATGAGCAGTTCTTC. This codes for CASNSDSTSHNEQFF.

The chain is built from TRBV6-1 and TRBJ2-5, with D possibly being TRBD1 or TRBD2 (5 bases each). This CDR3 is built from 13 residues. Between the trimmed V and J ends, which lost 7 bases and 1 base, there was a span of 10 bases. CDR1 and CDR2 (germline): MNHNS, SASEGT. CDR3 DNA sequence: TGTGCCAGCAATCGTGGGGGCCAAGAGACCCAGTACTTC. Translating it yields CASNRGGQETQYF.

As concerns this clonotype: No conserved phenylalanine or tryptophan ends this CDR3, so it is likely a read error. The CDR3 is CASSTGQGDYGYTL. As DNA, the CDR3 is TGTGCCAGCAGCACGGGACAGGGTGACTATGGCTACACCTTA. The rearrangement uses TRBV11-3 and TRBJ1-2; 9 bases line up with TRBD1. This CDR3 spans 14 amino acids. With 5 bases clipped from V and 3 bases from J, the junction kept 4 bases outside the gene matches. The germline gives CDR1 SGHNT, CDR2 YENEEA.

The sample holds many counts of this clonotype. This sequence joins TRBV3-1 and TRBJ2-1, with TRBD2 matching 10 bases. V was pared by 5 bases and J by 8 bases, with 12 bases of the junction left unmatched. The CDR3 runs 16 residues. Per the germline V gene, CDR1 is LGHDT and CDR2 is YNNKEL (reference sequence). CDR3 sequence (DNA): TGTGCCAGCAGCGCCCGGTCGAGCGGGAGGGTTTATGAGCAGTTCTTC. This codes for CASSARSSGRVYEQFF.

This clonotype turned up a few times. V gene TRBV13 combines with J gene TRBJ2-7, with D possibly TRBD1 on 6 matching bases. The CDR3 extends over 14 amino acids. Germline CDR1 is PRHDT and CDR2 is FYEKMQ (reference sequence). V lost 5 bases to trimming and J lost 3 bases, with 14 bases between them. The CDR3 reads CASSTQTGLYEQYF. CDR3 bases: TGTGCCAGCAGCACTCAAACAGGGCTCTACGAGCAGTACTTC.